This TCR beta chain was sequenced in a study of T cell clones after liver transplantation. Study context: TCRbeta sequencing after a pre-transplant mixed lymphocyte reaction identified graft-donor-reactive clones, later tracked in post-transplant blood. Three of the eight recipients were HCV-positive; the rest had non-autoimmune, non-viral transplant indications. Study-wide results and limits: Donor-reactive sequences fell more than third party-reactive ones, suggesting partial deletion.

Method: immunoSEQ multiplex PCR; TCRdb's copy keeps in-frame clones and lacks some. The sample consists of thousands of clones, 31% of them appearing once. Per germline, CDR1 MDHEN and CDR2 SYDVKM. V was pared by 4 bases and J by 2 bases, with 7 bases of the junction left unmatched. The CDR3 sequence is 16 residues long. Details on this clone: Its matching antigen is unknown.

Sequencing of dividing CFSE-low cells from the MLR defined alloreactive TCRbeta sequences. This chain connects TRBV28 to TRBJ2-3, with TRBD1 matching over 9 bases. The sequence came from a human patient who received a liver transplant. Part of the T cell pool may stem from the graft donor. Source material: CD8+ T cells from cultured PBMCs. CDR3 sequence reads: CASSSEQGAFTDTQYF. In DNA, the CDR3 is TGTGCCAGCAGTTCTGAACAGGGGGCCTTCACAGATACGCAGTATTTT.